The rows below give T cell receptor beta chains drawn from one sample of a study of T cell repertoires in cytomegalovirus infection. TCRdb itself ran the reads through MiXCR, one entry per CDR3 protein. The sample yields 200,000 to 300,000 distinct CDR3 sequences, 9% to 15% seen once. Sequenced: PBMCs. The receptors stem from a human donor in good health (CMV status not recorded). Some clones in this sample may be carry-over from other donors' samples. CDR3s include the opening cysteine and the closing phenylalanine or tryptophan. Each record gives: D gene, J gene, V gene, clone size, CDR3 DNA, CDR3 protein. D genes are given only for firm matches. Clone size is given for some rows only: seen once, a few or many times, or a class if the clone is expanded.

d_call: TRBD2
j_call: TRBJ2-7
v_call: TRBV7-2
clone_size: many
cdr3_nt: TGTGCCAGCAGCCTTGGGACTAGCGGGGTCCGGAACGAGCAGTACTTC
cdr3_aa: CASSLGTSGVRNEQYF

d_call: TRBD1
j_call: TRBJ2-7
v_call: TRBV29-1
clone_size: few
cdr3_nt: TGCAGCGTTGGGCAGGGGGCCGGCGAGCAGTACTTC
cdr3_aa: CSVGQGAGEQYF

d_call: -
j_call: TRBJ2-1
v_call: TRBV11-2
clone_size: many
cdr3_nt: TGTGCCAGCAGCTTAGACCTCCGCGCGGGACAGTTCTTC
cdr3_aa: CASSLDLRAGQFF

d_call: TRBD2
j_call: TRBJ2-3
v_call: TRBV29-1
clone_size: -
cdr3_nt: TGCAGCGTTGAAGCGGGGGGGGTCGCGCAGTATTTT
cdr3_aa: CSVEAGGVAQYF

d_call: -
j_call: TRBJ1-3
v_call: TRBV29-1
clone_size: -
cdr3_nt: TGCACCATACAACTTACGTCGGACACCATATATTTT
cdr3_aa: CTIQLTSDTIYF

d_call: -
j_call: TRBJ2-1
v_call: TRBV4-1
clone_size: many
cdr3_nt: TGCGCCAGCAGCCATGGACCTTCCCCTTACAATGAGCAGTTCTTC
cdr3_aa: CASSHGPSPYNEQFF

d_call: -
j_call: TRBJ2-5
v_call: TRBV2
clone_size: -
cdr3_nt: TGTGCCAGCAGTGAAGTCAGGTCAGAGACCCAGTACTTC
cdr3_aa: CASSEVRSETQYF

d_call: TRBD2
j_call: TRBJ2-3
v_call: TRBV20-1
clone_size: many
cdr3_nt: TGCAGTGCTAGAGCCCCTGCGGGGGGGCCGATCACAGATACGCAGTATTTT
cdr3_aa: CSARAPAGGPITDTQYF

d_call: -
j_call: TRBJ1-6
v_call: TRBV7-2
clone_size: many
cdr3_nt: TGTGCCAGCAGCTCCAACAGGGTCAATTCACCCCTCCACTTT
cdr3_aa: CASSSNRVNSPLHF

d_call: -
j_call: TRBJ1-1
v_call: TRBV6-5
clone_size: many
cdr3_nt: TGTGCCAGCAGGCGTTGGACGGAGCTGGAGGCTGAAGCTTTCTTT
cdr3_aa: CASRRWTELEAEAFF

d_call: -
j_call: TRBJ1-5
v_call: TRBV7-2
clone_size: many
cdr3_nt: TGTGCCAGCAGCTTAGCGGGACTCTATCAGCCCCAGCATTTT
cdr3_aa: CASSLAGLYQPQHF

d_call: -
j_call: TRBJ2-3
v_call: TRBV7-2
clone_size: many
cdr3_nt: TGTGCCAGCAGCCCCCGTGGGCAAGCAGATACGCAGTATTTT
cdr3_aa: CASSPRGQADTQYF

d_call: TRBD2
j_call: TRBJ2-2
v_call: TRBV12-3/TRBV12-4
clone_size: many
cdr3_nt: TGTGCCAGCAGTCTCAGGGACTACCTGACCGGGGAGCTGTTTTTT
cdr3_aa: CASSLRDYLTGELFF

d_call: TRBD1
j_call: TRBJ2-7
v_call: TRBV29-1
clone_size: -
cdr3_nt: TGCAGCGTCACGACAGGGCTCTACGAGCAGTACTTC
cdr3_aa: CSVTTGLYEQYF

d_call: -
j_call: TRBJ2-1
v_call: TRBV30
clone_size: -
cdr3_nt: TGTGCCTGGACCGTAGCGGCGGGGGAGCAGTTCTTC
cdr3_aa: CAWTVAAGEQFF

d_call: -
j_call: TRBJ2-7
v_call: TRBV2
clone_size: many
cdr3_nt: TGTGCCAGCAGTGGACAGGTGAGCTCCTACGAGCAGTACTTC
cdr3_aa: CASSGQVSSYEQYF

d_call: TRBD2
j_call: TRBJ2-7
v_call: TRBV6-5
clone_size: -
cdr3_nt: TGTGCCAGCAGTTACCGGAGTTTCGGGGGGGAGAGCGAGCAGTACTTC
cdr3_aa: CASSYRSFGGESEQYF

d_call: TRBD2
j_call: TRBJ2-7
v_call: TRBV29-1
clone_size: many
cdr3_nt: TGCAGCGTTGGCGAGCCTAGCGGGGCCACCTACGAGCAGTACTTC
cdr3_aa: CSVGEPSGATYEQYF

d_call: -
j_call: TRBJ1-5
v_call: TRBV7-2
clone_size: many
cdr3_nt: TGTGCCAGCAGCCAACGGCAGGGAGGTAATCAGCCCCAGCATTTT
cdr3_aa: CASSQRQGGNQPQHF

d_call: -
j_call: TRBJ1-3
v_call: TRBV28
clone_size: many
cdr3_nt: TGTGCCAGCAGTTTATTGGGCAGTCCCCCCTCTGGAAACACCATATATTTT
cdr3_aa: CASSLLGSPPSGNTIYF

d_call: -
j_call: TRBJ1-5
v_call: TRBV7-2
clone_size: many
cdr3_nt: TGTGCCAGCAGCTCTCGACACGATCAGCCCCAGCATTTT
cdr3_aa: CASSSRHDQPQHF

d_call: TRBD1
j_call: TRBJ2-5
v_call: TRBV15
clone_size: few
cdr3_nt: TGTGCCACCAGTCCGGGACAGGGGTATCCCCAGTACTTC
cdr3_aa: CATSPGQGYPQYF

d_call: -
j_call: TRBJ2-3
v_call: TRBV28
clone_size: many
cdr3_nt: TGTGCCAGCAGTAACCCCGGTGGGCAAAAAGATACGCAGTATTTT
cdr3_aa: CASSNPGGQKDTQYF

d_call: TRBD2
j_call: TRBJ2-1
v_call: TRBV4-2
clone_size: many
cdr3_nt: TGTGCCAGCAGCCAAGATGGGCTAGCGGGGGGCCGGTCCTACAATGAGCAGTTCTTC
cdr3_aa: CASSQDGLAGGRSYNEQFF

d_call: -
j_call: TRBJ1-5
v_call: TRBV7-2
clone_size: many
cdr3_nt: TGTGCCAGCAGCTTAGAGCCCGGTCAGCCCCAGCATTTT
cdr3_aa: CASSLEPGQPQHF

d_call: -
j_call: TRBJ1-5
v_call: TRBV6-2/TRBV6-3
clone_size: many
cdr3_nt: TGTGCCAGCAGTTCCAATAGCAATCAGCCCCAGCATTTT
cdr3_aa: CASSSNSNQPQHF

d_call: TRBD1
j_call: TRBJ1-4
v_call: TRBV28
clone_size: -
cdr3_nt: TGTGCCAGCAGTCCGTGGACAGGGAAAGAAAAACTGTTTTTT
cdr3_aa: CASSPWTGKEKLFF

d_call: -
j_call: TRBJ1-4
v_call: TRBV28
clone_size: many
cdr3_nt: TGTGCCAGCAGTTTATTGGGGGCTCGGGAAAAACTGTTTTTT
cdr3_aa: CASSLLGAREKLFF

d_call: TRBD1
j_call: TRBJ2-7
v_call: TRBV19
clone_size: many
cdr3_nt: TGTGCCAGTAGTGACGCCGCCGGGACAGGGGGCCGCGAGCAGTACTTC
cdr3_aa: CASSDAAGTGGREQYF

d_call: TRBD1
j_call: TRBJ2-1
v_call: TRBV7-2
clone_size: many
cdr3_nt: TGTGCCAGCACCGGGGGACAGGGACTTCTGAATGAGCAGTTCTTC
cdr3_aa: CASTGGQGLLNEQFF

d_call: TRBD2
j_call: TRBJ2-1
v_call: TRBV20-1
clone_size: -
cdr3_nt: TGCAGTGCTAGAGTTCCGGGACTAGGGGGTCTTGAGCAGTTCTTC
cdr3_aa: CSARVPGLGGLEQFF

d_call: -
j_call: TRBJ2-5
v_call: TRBV3-1
clone_size: few
cdr3_nt: TGTGCCAGCAGCCAAGGGGCCGGGCCAGAGACCCAGTACTTC
cdr3_aa: CASSQGAGPETQYF

d_call: -
j_call: TRBJ2-6
v_call: TRBV11-2
clone_size: few
cdr3_nt: TGTGCCAGCAGCTCACATCCGGGTCGCTCTGGGGCCAACGTCCTGACTTTC
cdr3_aa: CASSSHPGRSGANVLTF

d_call: -
j_call: TRBJ2-7
v_call: TRBV7-2
clone_size: many
cdr3_nt: TGTGCCAGCAGGCCCAGTGGACCCGCGGAGCAGTACTTC
cdr3_aa: CASRPSGPAEQYF

d_call: TRBD1
j_call: TRBJ1-3
v_call: TRBV30
clone_size: -
cdr3_nt: TGTGCCTGGAGTACTTCCTTGACAGGGACCACCATATATTTT
cdr3_aa: CAWSTSLTGTTIYF

d_call: TRBD1
j_call: TRBJ2-5
v_call: TRBV29-1
clone_size: -
cdr3_nt: TGCAGCGTTGGTCCCCCGGGACAGGGGAGTCAAGAGACCCAGTACTTC
cdr3_aa: CSVGPPGQGSQETQYF

d_call: -
j_call: TRBJ2-7
v_call: TRBV10-3
clone_size: few
cdr3_nt: TGTGCCATCAGTTACATAGGGGACTCCTACGAGCAGTACTTC
cdr3_aa: CAISYIGDSYEQYF

d_call: -
j_call: TRBJ2-2
v_call: TRBV19
clone_size: many
cdr3_nt: TGTGCCAGTATACCGGGGAATTTCCCCGGGGAGCTGTTTTTT
cdr3_aa: CASIPGNFPGELFF

d_call: -
j_call: TRBJ2-2
v_call: TRBV29-1
clone_size: -
cdr3_nt: TGCAGCGTTAAAACAGGGACCGGGGAGCTGTTTTTT
cdr3_aa: CSVKTGTGELFF

d_call: TRBD2
j_call: TRBJ2-3
v_call: TRBV5-4
clone_size: many
cdr3_nt: TGTGCCACCCACCTAGCGGGCGGTACAGATACGCAGTATTTT
cdr3_aa: CATHLAGGTDTQYF

d_call: -
j_call: TRBJ1-5
v_call: TRBV19
clone_size: once
cdr3_nt: TGTGCCAGTAGTATTCCCGGGCCTCAGCCCCAGCATTTT
cdr3_aa: CASSIPGPQPQHF

d_call: TRBD2
j_call: TRBJ2-7
v_call: TRBV6-2/TRBV6-3
clone_size: many
cdr3_nt: TGTGCCAGCAGTTCAGCCCCTAGCGGGATCAACGAGCAGTACTTC
cdr3_aa: CASSSAPSGINEQYF

d_call: -
j_call: TRBJ1-3
v_call: TRBV12-3/TRBV12-4
clone_size: many
cdr3_nt: TGTGCCAGCAGTTTAACATCCTCTGGAAACACCATATATTTT
cdr3_aa: CASSLTSSGNTIYF

d_call: -
j_call: TRBJ2-2
v_call: TRBV4-3
clone_size: -
cdr3_nt: TGCGCCAGCAGCCAAGAAGTCCAGGGGGGGGCGAACACCGGGGAGCTGTTTTTT
cdr3_aa: CASSQEVQGGANTGELFF

d_call: -
j_call: TRBJ2-3
v_call: TRBV7-8
clone_size: many
cdr3_nt: TGTGCCAGCAGCTTAGCGCCGTACACAGATACGCAGTATTTT
cdr3_aa: CASSLAPYTDTQYF

d_call: -
j_call: TRBJ1-6
v_call: TRBV7-3
clone_size: many
cdr3_nt: TGTGCCAGCAGCTTGGAGTATAATTCACCCCTCCACTTT
cdr3_aa: CASSLEYNSPLHF

d_call: TRBD2
j_call: TRBJ2-5
v_call: TRBV4-1
clone_size: many
cdr3_nt: TGCGCCAGCAGCCATCTTCCGGGACTAGCTCGAGAGACCCAGTACTTC
cdr3_aa: CASSHLPGLARETQYF

d_call: TRBD1
j_call: TRBJ1-5
v_call: TRBV7-2
clone_size: many
cdr3_nt: TGTGCCAGCAGCCTCACAGGGGGGAGCAATCAGCCCCAGCATTTT
cdr3_aa: CASSLTGGSNQPQHF

d_call: TRBD1
j_call: TRBJ1-6
v_call: TRBV7-9
clone_size: many
cdr3_nt: TGTGCCAGCACCGCGACAGGGGAGCATTCACCCCTCCACTTT
cdr3_aa: CASTATGEHSPLHF

d_call: -
j_call: TRBJ2-1
v_call: TRBV7-8
clone_size: many
cdr3_nt: TGTGCCAGCAGCTTAGTGAGGAATCGGGGGGCTTACAATGAGCAGTTCTTC
cdr3_aa: CASSLVRNRGAYNEQFF

d_call: -
j_call: TRBJ2-6
v_call: TRBV7-3
clone_size: few
cdr3_nt: TGTGCCAGCAGCTTAGGGGTCTCTGGGGCCAACGTCCTGACTTTC
cdr3_aa: CASSLGVSGANVLTF

d_call: -
j_call: TRBJ2-5
v_call: TRBV3-1
clone_size: few
cdr3_nt: TGTGCCAGCAGCCAAGATTTCGGGGAGACCCAGTACTTC
cdr3_aa: CASSQDFGETQYF